This TCR beta chain was identified in a study of blood T cell repertoires in COVID-19. Study-wide background: Samples representing acute and convalescent COVID-19 were sourced from the United States, Italy and Spain. From T cells, B-cell-depleted T cells, or PBMCs came the material, which was cDNA or gDNA.

As handled by the study authors: Using reference gene primer amplification, nucleated cell counts were estimated. TCRdb's copy holds only in-frame clones and misses some; the assay was immunoSEQ multiplex PCR. From that table come the V and J calls and clone size; the DNA was used to work out D and trimming. This table has 180,000 or so clones, 85% to 90% appearing once. Germline V CDR1 and CDR2: LNHNV, YYDKDF (reference sequence). Trimming pared 0 bases from V and 10 bases from J, leaving 7 bases between. CDR3 length equals 12 residues. This receptor was obtained from a woman aged 55-69 years with acute or convalescent COVID-19. Material for sequencing was peripheral blood. The V call is TRBV15, the J call TRBJ2-1; a possible D gene is TRBD1 (6 bases). The CDR3 coding sequence is TGTGCCACCAGCAGAGACCAGGGGGAGCAGTTCTTC. This translates into CATSRDQGEQFF.